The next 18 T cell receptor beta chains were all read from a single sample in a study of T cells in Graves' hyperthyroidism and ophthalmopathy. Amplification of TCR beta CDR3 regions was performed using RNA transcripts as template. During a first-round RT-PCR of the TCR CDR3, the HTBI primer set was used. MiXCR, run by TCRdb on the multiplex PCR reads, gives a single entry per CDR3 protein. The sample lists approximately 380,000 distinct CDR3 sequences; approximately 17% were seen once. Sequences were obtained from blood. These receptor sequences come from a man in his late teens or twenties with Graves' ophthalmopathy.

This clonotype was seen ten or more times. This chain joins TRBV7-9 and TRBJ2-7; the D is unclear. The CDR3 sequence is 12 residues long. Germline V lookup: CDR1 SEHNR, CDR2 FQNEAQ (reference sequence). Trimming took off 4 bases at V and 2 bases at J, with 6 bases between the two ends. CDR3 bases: TGTGCCAGCAGCTCGAACACCTACGAGCAGTACTTC. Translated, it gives CASSSNTYEQYF.

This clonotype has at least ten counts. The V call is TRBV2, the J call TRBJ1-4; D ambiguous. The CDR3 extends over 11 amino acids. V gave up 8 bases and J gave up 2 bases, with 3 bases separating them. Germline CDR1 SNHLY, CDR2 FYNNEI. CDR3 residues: CASATNEKLFF. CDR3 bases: TGTGCCAGCGCGACTAATGAAAAACTGTTTTTT.

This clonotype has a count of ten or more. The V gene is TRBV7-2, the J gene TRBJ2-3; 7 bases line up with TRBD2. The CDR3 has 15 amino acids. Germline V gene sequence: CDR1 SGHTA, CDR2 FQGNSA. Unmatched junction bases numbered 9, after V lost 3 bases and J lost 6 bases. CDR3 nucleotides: TGTGCCAGCAGCTTTCCTAGCGGCGGAGGGGATACGCAGTATTTT. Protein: CASSFPSGGGDTQYF.

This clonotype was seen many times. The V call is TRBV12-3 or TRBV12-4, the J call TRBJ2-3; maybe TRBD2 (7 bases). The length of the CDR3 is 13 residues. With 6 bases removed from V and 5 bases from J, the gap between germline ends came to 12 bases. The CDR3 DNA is TGTGCCAGCAGGGCGGGGGCGGTAGATACGCAGTATTTT. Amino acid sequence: CASRAGAVDTQYF.

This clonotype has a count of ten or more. The CDR3 is CASSLIDGTEAFF. CDR3 coding DNA: TGTGCCAGCAGTTTAATTGATGGCACTGAAGCTTTCTTT. The chain joins TRBV12-3 or TRBV12-4 to TRBJ1-1, with D unclear. The ends were cut back, 2 bases at V and 4 bases at J, with 8 bases in the middle. CDR3 length: 13 residues.

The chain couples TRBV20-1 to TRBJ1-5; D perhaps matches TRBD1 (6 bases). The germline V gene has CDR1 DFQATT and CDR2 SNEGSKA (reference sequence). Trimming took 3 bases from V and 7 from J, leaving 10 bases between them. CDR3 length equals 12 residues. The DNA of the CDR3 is TGCAGTGCTAGTGGGGGGGCCCAGCCCCAGCATTTT. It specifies CSASGGAQPQHF.

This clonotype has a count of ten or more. The CDR3 DNA follows: TGTGCCAGCAGCCAAGATCTAGCGGGGGGGCGTGAGCAGTTCTTC. Translation: CASSQDLAGGREQFF. The chain links TRBV3-1 to TRBJ2-1; 12 bases are a match to TRBD2. Germline lookup yields CDR1 LGHDT and CDR2 YNNKEL (reference sequence). This CDR3 has 15 residues. V gave up 0 bases and J gave up 9 bases; unmatched junction bases: 3.

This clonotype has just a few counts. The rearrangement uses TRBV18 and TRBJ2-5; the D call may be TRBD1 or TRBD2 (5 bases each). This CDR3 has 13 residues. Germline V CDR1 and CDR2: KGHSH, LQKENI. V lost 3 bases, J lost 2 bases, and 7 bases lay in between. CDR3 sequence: CASSPGEQETQYF. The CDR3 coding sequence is TGTGCCAGCTCACCGGGGGAACAAGAGACCCAGTACTTC. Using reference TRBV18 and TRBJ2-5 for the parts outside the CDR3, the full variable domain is NAGVMQNPRHLVRRRGQEARLRCSPMKGHSHVYWYRQLPEEGLKFMVYLQKENIIDESGMPKERFSAEFPKEGPSILRIQQVVRGDSAAYFCASSPGEQETQYFGPGTRLLVL.

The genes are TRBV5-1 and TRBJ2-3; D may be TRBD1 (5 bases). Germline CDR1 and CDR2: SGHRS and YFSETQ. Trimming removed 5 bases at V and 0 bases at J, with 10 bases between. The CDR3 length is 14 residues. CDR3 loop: CASRETASTDTQYF. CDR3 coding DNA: TGCGCCAGCAGAGAGACAGCTAGCACAGATACGCAGTATTTT.

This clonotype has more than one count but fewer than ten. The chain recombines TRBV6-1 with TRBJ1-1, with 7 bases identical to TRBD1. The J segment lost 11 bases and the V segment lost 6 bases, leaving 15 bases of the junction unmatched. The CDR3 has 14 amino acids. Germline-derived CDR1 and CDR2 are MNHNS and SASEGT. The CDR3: CASSGQGETRRAFF. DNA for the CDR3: TGTGCCAGCAGCGGGCAGGGGGAAACTCGGCGGGCTTTCTTT.

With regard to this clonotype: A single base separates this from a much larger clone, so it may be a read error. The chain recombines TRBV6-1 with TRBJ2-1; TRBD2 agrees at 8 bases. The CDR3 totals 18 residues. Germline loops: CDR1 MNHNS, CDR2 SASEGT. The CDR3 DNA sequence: TGTGCCAGCAGTGAAGTTCTTGGCGGGGGGTCCCTCTACAATGAGCAGTCCTTC. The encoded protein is CASSEVLGGGSLYNEQSF.

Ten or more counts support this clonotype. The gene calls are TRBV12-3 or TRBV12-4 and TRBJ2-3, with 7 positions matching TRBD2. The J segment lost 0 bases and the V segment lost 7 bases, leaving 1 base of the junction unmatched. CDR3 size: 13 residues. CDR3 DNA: TGTGCCAGCATAGCGGGCAGCACAGATACGCAGTATTTT. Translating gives CASIAGSTDTQYF.

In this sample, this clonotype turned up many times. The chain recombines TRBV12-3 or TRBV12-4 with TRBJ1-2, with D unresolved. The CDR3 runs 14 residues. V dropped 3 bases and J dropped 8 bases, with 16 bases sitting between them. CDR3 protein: CASSLSGVDRGYTF. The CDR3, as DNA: TGTGCCAGCAGTTTGTCCGGGGTCGATAGGGGCTACACCTTC.

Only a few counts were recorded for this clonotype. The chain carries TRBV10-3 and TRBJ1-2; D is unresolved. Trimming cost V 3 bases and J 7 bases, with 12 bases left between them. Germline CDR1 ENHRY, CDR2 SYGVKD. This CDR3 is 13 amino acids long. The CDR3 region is CAISDLAGSGYTF. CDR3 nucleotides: TGTGCCATCAGTGATCTGGCCGGGAGTGGCTACACCTTC.

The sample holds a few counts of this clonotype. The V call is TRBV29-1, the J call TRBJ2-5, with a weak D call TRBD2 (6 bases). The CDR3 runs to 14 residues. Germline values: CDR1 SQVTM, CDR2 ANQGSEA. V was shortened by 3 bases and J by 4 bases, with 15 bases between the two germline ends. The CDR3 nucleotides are TGCAGCGTTGACGGGACTGAGAATGGAGAGACCCAGTACTTC. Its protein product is CSVDGTENGETQYF.

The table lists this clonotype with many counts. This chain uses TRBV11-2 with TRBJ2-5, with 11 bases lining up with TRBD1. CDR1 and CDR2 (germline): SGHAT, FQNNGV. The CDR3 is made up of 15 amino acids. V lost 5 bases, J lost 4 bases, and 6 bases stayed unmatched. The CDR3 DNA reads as TGTGCCAGCAGCACTACCGGGACAGGGGGAGAGACCCAGTACTTC. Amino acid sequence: CASSTTGTGGETQYF.

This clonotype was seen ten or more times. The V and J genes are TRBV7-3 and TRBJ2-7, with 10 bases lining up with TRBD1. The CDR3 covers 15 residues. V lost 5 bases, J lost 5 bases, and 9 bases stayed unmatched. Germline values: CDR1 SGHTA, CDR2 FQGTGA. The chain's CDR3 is CASSRSGQGSDEQYF. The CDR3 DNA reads TGTGCCAGCAGCCGTTCGGGACAGGGGTCGGACGAGCAGTACTTC. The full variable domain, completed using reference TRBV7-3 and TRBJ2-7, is GAGVSQTPSNKVTEKGKYVELRCDPISGHTALYWYRQSLGQGPEFLIYFQGTGAADDSGLPNDRFFAVRPEGSVSTLKIQRTERGDSAVYLCASSRSGQGSDEQYFGPGTRLTVT.

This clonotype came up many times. The chain's CDR3 is CASSLLGTLLRNQPQHF. The CDR3 bases are TGTGCCAGCAGTTTATTGGGTACACTCCTGAGGAATCAGCCCCAGCATTTT. The genes are TRBV28 and TRBJ1-5; D remains unclear. The CDR3 is made up of 17 amino acids. The V gene's germline CDR1 is MDHEN and CDR2 SYDVKM. Trimming took 1 base from V and 4 from J, leaving 17 bases between them.